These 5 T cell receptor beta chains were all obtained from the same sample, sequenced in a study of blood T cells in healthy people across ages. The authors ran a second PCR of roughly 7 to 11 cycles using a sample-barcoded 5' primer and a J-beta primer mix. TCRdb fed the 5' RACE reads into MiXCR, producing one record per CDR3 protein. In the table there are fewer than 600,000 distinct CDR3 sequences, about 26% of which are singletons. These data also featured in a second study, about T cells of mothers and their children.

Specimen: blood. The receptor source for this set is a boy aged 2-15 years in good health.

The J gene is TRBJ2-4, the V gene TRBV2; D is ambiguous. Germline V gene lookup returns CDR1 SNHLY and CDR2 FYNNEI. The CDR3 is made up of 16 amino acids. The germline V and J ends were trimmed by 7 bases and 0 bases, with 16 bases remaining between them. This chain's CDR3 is CASKERQNIAKNIQYF. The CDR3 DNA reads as TGTGCCAGCAAGGAGAGGCAGAATATAGCCAAAAACATTCAGTACTTC.

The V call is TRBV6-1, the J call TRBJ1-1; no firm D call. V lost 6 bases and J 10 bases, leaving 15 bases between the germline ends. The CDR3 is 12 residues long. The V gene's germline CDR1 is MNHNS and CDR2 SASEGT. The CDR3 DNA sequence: TGTGCCAGCAGCCTCAGACATGGGCGAGCTTTCTTT. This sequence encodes CASSLRHGRAFF.

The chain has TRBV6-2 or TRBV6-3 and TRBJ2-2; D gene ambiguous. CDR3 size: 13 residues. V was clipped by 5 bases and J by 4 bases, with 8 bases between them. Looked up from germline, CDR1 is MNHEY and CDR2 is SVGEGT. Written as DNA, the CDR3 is TGTGCCAGCAGTAAAACTCTCACCGGGGAGCTGTTTTTT. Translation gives CASSKTLTGELFF.

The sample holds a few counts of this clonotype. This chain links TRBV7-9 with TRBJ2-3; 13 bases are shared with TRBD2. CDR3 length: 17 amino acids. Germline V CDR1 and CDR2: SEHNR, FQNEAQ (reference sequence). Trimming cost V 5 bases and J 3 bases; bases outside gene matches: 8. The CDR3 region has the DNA TGTGCCAGCAGCCATGGACTAGCGGGAGCGAGGACAGATACGCAGTATTTT. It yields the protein CASSHGLAGARTDTQYF.

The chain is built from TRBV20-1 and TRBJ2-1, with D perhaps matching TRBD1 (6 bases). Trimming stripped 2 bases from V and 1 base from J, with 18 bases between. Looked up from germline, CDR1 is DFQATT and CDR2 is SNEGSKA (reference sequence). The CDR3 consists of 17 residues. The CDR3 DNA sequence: TGCAGTGCTAGAACGCAAACCGGGACACCTTCCTACAATGAGCAGTTCTTC. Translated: CSARTQTGTPSYNEQFF.